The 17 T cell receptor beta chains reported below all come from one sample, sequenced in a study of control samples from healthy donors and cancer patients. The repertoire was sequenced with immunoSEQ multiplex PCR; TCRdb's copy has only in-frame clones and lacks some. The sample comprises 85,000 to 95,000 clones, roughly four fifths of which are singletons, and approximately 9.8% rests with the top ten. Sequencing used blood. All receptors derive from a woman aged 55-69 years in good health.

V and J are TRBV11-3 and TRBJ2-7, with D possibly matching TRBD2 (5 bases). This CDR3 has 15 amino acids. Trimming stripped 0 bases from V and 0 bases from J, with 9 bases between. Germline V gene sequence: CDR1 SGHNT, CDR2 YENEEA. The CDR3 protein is CASSLDHGSSYEQYF. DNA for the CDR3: TGTGCCAGCAGCTTAGATCATGGGAGCTCCTACGAGCAGTACTTC.

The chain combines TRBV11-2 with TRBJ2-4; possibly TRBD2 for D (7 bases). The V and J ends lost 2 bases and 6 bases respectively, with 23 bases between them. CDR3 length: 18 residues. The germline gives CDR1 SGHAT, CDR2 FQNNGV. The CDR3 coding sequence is TGTGCCAGCAGCTTATCGGGGGGCACAGGGTCGAGCTCAAACATTCAGTACTTC. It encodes CASSLSGGTGSSSNIQYF.

CDR3 loop: CASSREQGGAPLHF. CDR3 DNA sequence: TGTGCCAGCAGTAGAGAACAGGGAGGCGCACCCCTCCACTTT. This sequence joins TRBV2 and TRBJ1-6, with D possibly TRBD1 on 6 matching bases. Germline CDR1 reads SNHLY; CDR2 reads FYNNEI. Trimming removed 5 bases at V and 11 bases at J, with 16 bases between. This CDR3 spans 14 amino acids.

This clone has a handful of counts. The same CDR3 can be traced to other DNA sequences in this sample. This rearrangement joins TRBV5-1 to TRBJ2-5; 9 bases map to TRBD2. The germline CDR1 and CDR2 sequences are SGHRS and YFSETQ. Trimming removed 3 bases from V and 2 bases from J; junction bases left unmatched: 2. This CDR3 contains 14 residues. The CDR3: CASSSSGGQETQYF. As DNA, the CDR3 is TGCGCCAGCAGCTCGAGCGGGGGGCAAGAGACCCAGTACTTC.

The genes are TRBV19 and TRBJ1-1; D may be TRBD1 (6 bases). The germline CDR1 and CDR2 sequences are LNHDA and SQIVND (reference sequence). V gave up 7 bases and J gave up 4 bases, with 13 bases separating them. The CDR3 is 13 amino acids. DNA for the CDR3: TGTGCCAGTATCGGGCAGGGGAGCACTGAAGCTTTCTTT. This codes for CASIGQGSTEAFF.

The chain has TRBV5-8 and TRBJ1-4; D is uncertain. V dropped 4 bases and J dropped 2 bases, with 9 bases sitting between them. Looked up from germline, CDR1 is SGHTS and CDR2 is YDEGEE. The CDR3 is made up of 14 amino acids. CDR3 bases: TGTGCCAGCAGCAATGGAGAGACTAATGAAAAACTGTTTTTT. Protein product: CASSNGETNEKLFF.

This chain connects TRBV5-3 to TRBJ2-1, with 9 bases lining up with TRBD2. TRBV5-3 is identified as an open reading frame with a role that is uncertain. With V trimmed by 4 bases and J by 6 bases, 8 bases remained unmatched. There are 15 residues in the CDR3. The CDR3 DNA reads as TGTGCCAGAAGCCGTGTGGCGGGGGGGTCCAATGAGCAGTTCTTC. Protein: CARSRVAGGSNEQFF.

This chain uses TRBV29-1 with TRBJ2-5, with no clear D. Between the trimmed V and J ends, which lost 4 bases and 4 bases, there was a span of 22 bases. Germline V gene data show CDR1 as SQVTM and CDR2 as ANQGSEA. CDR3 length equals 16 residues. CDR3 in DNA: TGCAGCGTTGGCCGCCTTATAGGAGAGATGGTAGAGACCCAGTACTTC. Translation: CSVGRLIGEMVETQYF.

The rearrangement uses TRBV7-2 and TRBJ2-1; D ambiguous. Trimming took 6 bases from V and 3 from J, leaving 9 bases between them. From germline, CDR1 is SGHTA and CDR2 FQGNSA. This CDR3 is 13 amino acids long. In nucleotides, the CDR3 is TGTGCCAGCAGTCAAGGGATCTACAATGAGCAGTTCTTC. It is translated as CASSQGIYNEQFF.

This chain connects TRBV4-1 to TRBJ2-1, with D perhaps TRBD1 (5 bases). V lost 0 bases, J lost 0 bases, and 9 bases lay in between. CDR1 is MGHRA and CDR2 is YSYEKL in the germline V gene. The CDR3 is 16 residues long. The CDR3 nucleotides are TGCGCCAGCAGCCAAGAAGGGGTGAACTCCTACAATGAGCAGTTCTTC. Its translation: CASSQEGVNSYNEQFF.

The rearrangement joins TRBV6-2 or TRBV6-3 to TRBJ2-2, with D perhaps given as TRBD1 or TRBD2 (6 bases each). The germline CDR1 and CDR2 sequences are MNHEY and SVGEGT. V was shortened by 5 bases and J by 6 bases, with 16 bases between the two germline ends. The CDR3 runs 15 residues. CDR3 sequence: CASSAVGGASGELFF. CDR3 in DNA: TGTGCCAGCAGTGCCGTCGGGGGCGCGTCCGGGGAGCTGTTTTTT.

The DNA for the CDR3 is TGTGCCAGCAGCTTAGCTCGTGTTGGGGTAAACACCATATATTTT. The encoded protein is CASSLARVGVNTIYF. J is TRBJ1-3 and V is TRBV11-2; D uncertain. This CDR3 is built from 15 residues. The germline V gene encodes CDR1 SGHAT and CDR2 FQNNGV. Trimming took 1 base from V and 6 from J, leaving 13 bases between them.

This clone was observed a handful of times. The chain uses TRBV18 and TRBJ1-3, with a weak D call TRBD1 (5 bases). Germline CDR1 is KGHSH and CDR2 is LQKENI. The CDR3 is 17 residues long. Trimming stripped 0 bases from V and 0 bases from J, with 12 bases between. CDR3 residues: CASSPPASGSSGNTIYF. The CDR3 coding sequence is TGTGCCAGCTCACCACCGGCATCAGGGTCCTCTGGAAACACCATATATTTT.

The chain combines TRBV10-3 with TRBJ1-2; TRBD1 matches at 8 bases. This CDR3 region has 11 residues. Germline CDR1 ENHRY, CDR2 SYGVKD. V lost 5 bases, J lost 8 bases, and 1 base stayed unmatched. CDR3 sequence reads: CAISPGGGYTF. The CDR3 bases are TGTGCCATCAGTCCAGGGGGCGGCTACACCTTC.

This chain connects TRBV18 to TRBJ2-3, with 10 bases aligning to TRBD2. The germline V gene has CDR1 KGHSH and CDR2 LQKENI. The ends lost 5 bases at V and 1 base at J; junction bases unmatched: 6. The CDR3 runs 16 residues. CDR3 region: CASSRLAGERTDTQYF. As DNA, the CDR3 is TGTGCCAGCTCAAGGCTAGCGGGAGAACGCACAGATACGCAGTATTTT.

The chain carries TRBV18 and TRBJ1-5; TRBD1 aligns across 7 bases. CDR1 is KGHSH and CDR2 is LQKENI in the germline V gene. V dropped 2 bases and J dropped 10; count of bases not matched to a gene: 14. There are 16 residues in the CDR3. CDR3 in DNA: TGTGCCAGCTCACCATCTGACAACAGGGGATGGAGTCCCCAGCATTTT. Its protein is CASSPSDNRGWSPQHF. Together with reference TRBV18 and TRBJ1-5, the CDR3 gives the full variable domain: NAGVMQNPRHLVRRRGQEARLRCSPMKGHSHVYWYRQLPEEGLKFMVYLQKENIIDESGMPKERFSAEFPKEGPSILRIQQVVRGDSAAYFCASSPSDNRGWSPQHFGDGTRLSIL.

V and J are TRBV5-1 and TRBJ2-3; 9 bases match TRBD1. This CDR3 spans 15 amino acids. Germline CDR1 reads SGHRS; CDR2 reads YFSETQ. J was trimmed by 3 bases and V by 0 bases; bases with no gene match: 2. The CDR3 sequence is CASSLGGQGTDTQYF. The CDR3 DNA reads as TGCGCCAGCAGCTTGGGGGGACAGGGAACAGATACGCAGTATTTT.